This T cell receptor (beta chain) was identified during a study of shared clonotypes between healthy human individuals. Only in-frame clones appear in the TCRdb table, and some are missing; sequencing was by immunoSEQ multiplex PCR. The sample lists about 2.1 million clones, 90% to 95% occurring once. Naivety among CD8 cells was defined by CD45RO negativity and positive CCR7 selection, thereby excluding terminally differentiated effector memory CD45RA+ cells. The germline gives CDR1 SEHNR, CDR2 FQNEAQ (reference sequence). The CDR3 is made up of 15 amino acids. Trimming cost V 5 bases and J 0 bases; bases outside gene matches: 5. In this sample, this clone turned up once.

The source of this sequence is a man younger than 35 in good health. Some clones in this sample may be carry-over from other donors' samples. The genes are TRBV7-9 and TRBJ1-1; TRBD1 matches 8 bases. Material: naive CD8+ T cells from PBMCs. CDR3 in amino acids: CASSPKDRVNTEAFF. Written as DNA, the CDR3 is TGTGCCAGCAGCCCAAAGGACAGGGTGAACACTGAAGCTTTCTTT. The variable domain in full, with the rest retrieved from reference TRBV7-9 and TRBJ1-1, is DTGVSQNPRHKITKRGQNVTFRCDPISEHNRLYWYRQTLGQGPEFLTYFQNEAQLEKSRLLSDRFSAERPKGSFSTLEIQRTEQGDSAMYLCASSPKDRVNTEAFFGQGTRLTVV.